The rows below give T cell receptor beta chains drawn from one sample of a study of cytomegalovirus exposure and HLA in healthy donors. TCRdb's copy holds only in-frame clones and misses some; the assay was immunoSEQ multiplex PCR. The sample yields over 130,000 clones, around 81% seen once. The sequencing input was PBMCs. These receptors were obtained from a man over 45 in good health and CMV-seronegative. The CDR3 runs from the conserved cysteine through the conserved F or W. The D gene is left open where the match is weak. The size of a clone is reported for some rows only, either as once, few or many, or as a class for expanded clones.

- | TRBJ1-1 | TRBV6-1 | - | CASSWNREIGEAFF | TGTGCCAGCAGTTGGAACAGGGAAATAGGTGAAGCTTTCTTT
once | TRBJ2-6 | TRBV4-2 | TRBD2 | CASSPLAELSGANVLTF | TGTGCCAGCAGCCCCCTAGCGGAGCTCTCTGGGGCCAACGTCCTGACTTTC
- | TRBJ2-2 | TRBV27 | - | CASKEGRSTGELFF | TGTGCCAGCAAGGAGGGGCGAAGCACCGGGGAGCTGTTTTTT
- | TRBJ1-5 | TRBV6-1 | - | CASSEVGGRNQPQHF | TGTGCCAGCAGTGAAGTCGGGGGGCGAAATCAGCCCCAGCATTTT
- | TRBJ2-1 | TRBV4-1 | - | CASSQATLGGNEQFF | TGCGCCAGCAGTCAAGCCACGCTCGGGGGCAATGAGCAGTTCTTC
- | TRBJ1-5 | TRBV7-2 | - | CASSFIQGPKGPQHF | TGTGCCAGCAGCTTCATACAGGGCCCAAAGGGGCCCCAGCATTTT
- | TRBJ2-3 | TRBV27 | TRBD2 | CASTASGGTSTDTQYF | TGTGCCAGCACGGCTAGCGGGGGGACTAGCACAGATACGCAGTATTTT
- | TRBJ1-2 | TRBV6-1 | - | CASSEGRVPAGTF | TGTGCCAGCAGTGAGGGCAGGGTCCCAGCTGGAACCTTC
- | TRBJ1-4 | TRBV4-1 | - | CASSQVSSGEKLFF | TGCGCCAGCAGCCAAGTTAGTTCGGGGGAAAAACTGTTTTTT
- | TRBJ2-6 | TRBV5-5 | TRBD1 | CASSFGTGSSGANVLTF | TGTGCCAGCAGCTTCGGGACAGGCAGCTCTGGGGCCAACGTCCTGACTTTC
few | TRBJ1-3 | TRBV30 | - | CASDRPSGNTIYF | TGTGCCTCTGACAGGCCCTCTGGAAACACCATATATTTT
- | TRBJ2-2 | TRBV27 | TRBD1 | CASTRAGGPGELFF | TGTGCCAGCACGAGGGCAGGGGGCCCCGGGGAGCTGTTTTTT
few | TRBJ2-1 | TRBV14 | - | CASSPGFDRYNEQFF | TGTGCCAGCAGCCCAGGCTTCGATCGGTACAATGAGCAGTTCTTC
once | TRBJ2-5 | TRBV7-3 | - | CASSPRGGPQETQYF | TGTGCCAGCAGCCCCCGGGGAGGTCCCCAAGAGACCCAGTACTTC
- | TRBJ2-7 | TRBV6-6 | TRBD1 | CASSSPGTGYSYEQYF | TGTGCCAGCAGTTCACCGGGGACAGGGTATTCGTACGAGCAGTACTTC
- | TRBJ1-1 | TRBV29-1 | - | CSVAGAFF | TGCAGCGTTGCCGGAGCTTTCTTT
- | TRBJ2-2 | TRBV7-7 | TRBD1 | CASSGQGNTGELFF | TGTGCCAGCAGCGGACAGGGGAACACCGGGGAGCTGTTTTTT
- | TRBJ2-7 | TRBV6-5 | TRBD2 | CASSREGLSYEQYF | TGTGCCAGCAGCCGGGAGGGCCTCTCCTACGAGCAGTACTTC
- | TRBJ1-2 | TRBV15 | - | CATSSLQGRDYGYTF | TGTGCCACCAGCAGTTTGCAGGGGAGAGACTATGGCTACACCTTC
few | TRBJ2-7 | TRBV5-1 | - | CASSLRDFSIEQYF | TGCGCCAGCAGCCTACGGGACTTTTCAATCGAGCAGTACTTC
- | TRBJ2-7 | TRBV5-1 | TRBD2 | CASSSAGTSGGSYEQYF | TGCGCCAGCAGCTCGGCCGGGACTAGCGGAGGATCCTACGAGCAGTACTTC
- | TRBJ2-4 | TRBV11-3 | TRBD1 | CASRPTGTDIQYF | TGTGCCAGCAGGCCGACCGGGACAGACATTCAGTACTTC